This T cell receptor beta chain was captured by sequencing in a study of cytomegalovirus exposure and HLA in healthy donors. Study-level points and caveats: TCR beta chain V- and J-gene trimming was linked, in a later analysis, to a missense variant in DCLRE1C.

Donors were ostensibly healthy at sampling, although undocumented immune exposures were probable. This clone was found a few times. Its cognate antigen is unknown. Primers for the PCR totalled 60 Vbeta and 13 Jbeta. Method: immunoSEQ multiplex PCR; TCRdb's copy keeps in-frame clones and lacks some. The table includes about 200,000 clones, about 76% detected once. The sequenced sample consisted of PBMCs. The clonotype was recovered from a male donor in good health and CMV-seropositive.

The CDR3 reads CASSTLTGGYGYTF. CDR3 nucleotide sequence: TGTGCCAGCAGCACACTAACAGGGGGCTACGGCTACACCTTC. The V gene is TRBV5-4, the J gene TRBJ1-2; TRBD1 matches 9 bases. The trim removed 4 bases at V and 8 bases at J, leaving 9 bases unmatched. The CDR3 extends over 14 amino acids. The germline V gene has CDR1 SGHNT and CDR2 YYREEE (reference sequence).